A single sample is the source of the 10 T cell receptor beta chains below, sequenced in a study of blood T cell repertoires in COVID-19. Sequencing used immunoSEQ multiplex PCR; TCRdb keeps in-frame clones, though not all of them. The sample shows 390,000 or so clones, around 87% of them seen only once. The sequenced material came from PBMCs or T cells enriched from blood (not recorded which). The receptor set was obtained from a man aged 18 to 29 who had recovered from COVID-19.

This clone has a single count. V gene TRBV6-5 combines with J gene TRBJ1-3; 7 nucleotides align to TRBD1. Germline assignment: CDR1 MNHEY and CDR2 SVGAGI. With 8 bases clipped from V and 1 base from J, the junction kept 5 bases outside the gene matches. The CDR3 loop spans 14 amino acids. As DNA, the CDR3 is TGTGCCAGCCGAAAACAGGGGTCTGGAAACACCATATATTTT. This codes for CASRKQGSGNTIYF.

This clone has only a few counts. The genes are TRBV5-5 and TRBJ2-7; 7 nucleotides match TRBD1. V lost 3 bases, J lost 2 bases, and 5 bases stayed unmatched. Germline CDR1 and CDR2: SGHKS and YYEKEE (reference sequence). There are 14 residues in the CDR3. DNA of the CDR3: TGTGCCAGCAGCTCCGCACAGGGGACCTACGAGCAGTACTTC. This sequence encodes CASSSAQGTYEQYF.

The genes are TRBV29-1 and TRBJ2-1; possibly TRBD2 for D (6 bases). CDR1 and CDR2 (germline): SQVTM, ANQGSEA. The CDR3 contains 11 residues. The V gene lost 4 bases and the J gene lost 15 bases, with 16 bases spanning the gap. CDR3 loop: CSVGNRDLAFF. CDR3 bases: TGCAGCGTTGGCAACCGGGACTTAGCGTTCTTC.

The chain employs TRBV29-1 and TRBJ1-2; 8 bases map to TRBD1. The CDR3 is made up of 11 amino acids. CDR1 SQVTM and CDR2 ANQGSEA come from the germline V gene. The V and J ends lost 6 bases and 8 bases, in that order; junction bases with no gene match: 5. The CDR3 DNA reads as TGCAGCGTAGACAGGGGAGGGGGCTACACCTTC. It codes for CSVDRGGGYTF. Combining the CDR3 with reference TRBV29-1 and TRBJ1-2 gives the whole variable domain SAVISQKPSRDICQRGTSLTIQCQVDSQVTMMFWYRQQPGQSLTLIATANQGSEATYESGFVIDKFPISRPNLTFSTLTVSNMSPEDSSIYLCSVDRGGGYTFGSGTRLTVV.

The chain is built from TRBV2 and TRBJ1-2; 9 nucleotides align to TRBD1. Trimming took 9 bases from V and 8 from J; bases not matched to a gene: 13. CDR3 size: 14 residues. Looked up from germline, CDR1 is SNHLY and CDR2 is FYNNEI. The CDR3 DNA reads as TGTGCCAGTCTTGGGGTACAGGGGGCGCGGGGCTACACCTTC. It yields the protein CASLGVQGARGYTF. The complete variable domain, with remaining parts taken from reference TRBV2 and TRBJ1-2, reads EPEVTQTPSHQVTQMGQEVILRCVPISNHLYFYWYRQILGQKVEFLVSFYNNEISEKSEIFDDQFSVERPDGSNFTLKIRSTKLEDSAMYFCASLGVQGARGYTFGSGTRLTVV.

The chain carries TRBV5-1 and TRBJ2-5; no definite D call. Trimming took off 4 bases at V and 4 bases at J, with 14 bases between the two ends. The CDR3 has 14 amino acids. Germline V gives CDR1 SGHRS, CDR2 YFSETQ. The CDR3 DNA follows: TGCGCCAGCAGCCCAACCCCGGAGCTAGAGACCCAGTACTTC. Protein sequence: CASSPTPELETQYF.

This clone has a count of ten or more. V and J are TRBV2 and TRBJ2-7; 11 bases fit TRBD2. V lost 5 bases and J lost 0; bases outside the gene matches: 9. CDR1 is SNHLY, CDR2 FYNNEI, per germline. The CDR3 has 17 amino acids. CDR3 nucleotide sequence: TGTGCCAGCAGTCTGGGGGGGACTAGCGGAAACTCCTACGAGCAGTACTTC. It is translated as CASSLGGTSGNSYEQYF.

The chain couples TRBV5-1 to TRBJ1-3; possibly TRBD1 for D (6 bases). Trimming left V 1 base short and J 0 bases short, with 11 bases between. CDR1 is SGHRS, CDR2 YFSETQ, per germline. This CDR3 comprises 16 residues. CDR3 nucleotide sequence: TGCGCCAGCAGCTTGCAGGGGCCGTACTCTGGAAACACCATATATTTT. Protein product: CASSLQGPYSGNTIYF.

The J gene is TRBJ1-4, the V gene TRBV7-8; D gene ambiguous. V was shortened by 1 base and J by 0 bases, with 6 bases between the two germline ends. The length of the CDR3 is 15 residues. Germline loops: CDR1 SGHVS, CDR2 FQNEAQ. The CDR3 is CASSLGAATNEKLFF. CDR3 in DNA: TGTGCCAGCAGCTTAGGAGCTGCAACTAATGAAAAACTGTTTTTT.

The chain combines TRBV21-1 with TRBJ2-1; the D call of TRBD2 is as the table states it, not checked on the DNA. TRBV21-1 is termed a pseudogene. This CDR3 comprises 19 residues. This CDR3 reads CASSKKASGGQSSYNEQFF. The CDR3 DNA reads as TGTGCCAGCAGCAAAAAGGCTAGCGGGGGCCAAAGCTCCTACAATGAGCAGTTCTTC.